The clone carrying this T cell receptor beta chain was picked up a small number of times. The target antigen is unknown. This record comes from a study of blood T cells in healthy people across ages. Study in general: The capture of about one barcoded beta molecule per two T cells was achieved by template switching. Study observations and caveats: While age rose, TCR beta diversity per million T cells dropped in a roughly linear way.

PCR was performed a second time for about 7 to 12 cycles using a sample-barcoded 5' primer and a J-beta primer mix. A 12-random-nucleotide template-switch adaptor tagged each cDNA molecule. TCRdb re-called the 5' RACE reads with MiXCR, one entry per CDR3 protein. The table has 650,000 to 800,000 distinct CDR3 sequences, more than 45% seen once. This CDR3 is built from 13 residues. The V and J ends lost 7 bases and 3 bases respectively, with 9 bases between them. The V gene is TRBV12-3 or TRBV12-4, the J gene TRBJ1-4; D might be TRBD1 (6 bases). This receptor was obtained from a woman older than 75 in good health. The sequenced sample was blood. The CDR3 is CASNRQANEKLFF. As DNA, the CDR3 is TGTGCCAGCAATAGACAGGCTAATGAAAAACTGTTTTTT.